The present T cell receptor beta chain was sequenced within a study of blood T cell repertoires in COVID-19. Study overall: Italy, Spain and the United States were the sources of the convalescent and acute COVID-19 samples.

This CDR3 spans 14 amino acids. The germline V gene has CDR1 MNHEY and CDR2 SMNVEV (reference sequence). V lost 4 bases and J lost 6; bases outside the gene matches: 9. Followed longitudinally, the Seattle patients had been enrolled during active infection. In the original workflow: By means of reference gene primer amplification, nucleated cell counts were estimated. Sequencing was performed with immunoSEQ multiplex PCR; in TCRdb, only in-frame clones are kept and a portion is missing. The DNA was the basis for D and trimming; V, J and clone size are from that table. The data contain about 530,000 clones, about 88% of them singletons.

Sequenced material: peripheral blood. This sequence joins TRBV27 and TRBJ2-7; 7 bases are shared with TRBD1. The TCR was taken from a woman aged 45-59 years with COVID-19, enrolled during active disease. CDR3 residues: CASSWKTGPSEQYF. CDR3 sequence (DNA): TGTGCCAGCAGTTGGAAGACAGGGCCTTCCGAGCAGTACTTC.